The sequence of this T cell receptor beta chain was determined in a study of blood T cell repertoires in COVID-19. For the study at large: The cDNA or gDNA used as material had been derived from T cells, B-cell-depleted T cells, or PBMCs.

Produced via immunoSEQ multiplex PCR; TCRdb's table is partial and in-frame only. The top ten hold 0.5% to 0.65% of the sample, which has about 150,000 clones, over 70% seen once. This clone was seen a single time. The CDR3 loop spans 13 amino acids. In germline, CDR1 is GTSNPN, CDR2 SVGIG (reference sequence). V gave up 2 bases and J gave up 6 bases; unmatched junction bases: 6. The chain has TRBV30 and TRBJ2-7, with 8 bases aligning to TRBD2. The sequencing sample was made of peripheral blood. The TCR comes from a man aged 55 to 70 with acute or convalescent COVID-19. The CDR3 nucleotides are TGTGCCTGGAGTCTTGCGGGAGGAGGCGAGCAGTACTTC. Translation: CAWSLAGGGEQYF.